The 3 T cell receptor beta chains below were found in one sample sequenced in a study of CD8 T cells in ankylosing spondylitis. Study results and limitations: A TCR beta motif of fewer than 10 highly homologous variants seemed to mark ankylosing spondylitis blood.

MiXCR, run by TCRdb on the 5' RACE reads, gives a single entry per CDR3 protein. The profile shows about 800,000 distinct CDR3 sequences, roughly 10% of them singletons. For these TCRs, the target antigens are not known. Sequences were obtained from blood, either unsorted or a sorted T cell fraction (not recorded which). The receptors derive from a male donor with ankylosing spondylitis.

This clonotype was seen a few times. This chain's CDR3 is CSATGRLIRYNEQFF. The CDR3 DNA reads as TGCAGTGCAACCGGACGTTTAATACGGTACAATGAGCAGTTCTTC. The chain links TRBV20-1 to TRBJ2-1; D not certain. CDR1 and CDR2 (germline): DFQATT, SNEGSKA (reference sequence). V was clipped by 6 bases and J by 4 bases, with 19 bases between them. CDR3 length: 15 residues.

This clonotype showed up just a few times. The rearrangement links TRBV10-3 to TRBJ2-1; 9 bases are a match to TRBD1. The J segment lost 9 bases and the V segment lost 6 bases, leaving 9 bases of the junction unmatched. Germline CDR1 ENHRY, CDR2 SYGVKD. The CDR3 runs 14 residues. The CDR3 here is CAIRGDRASGEQFF. The DNA for the CDR3 is TGTGCCATCAGGGGGGACAGGGCGAGCGGTGAGCAGTTCTTC.

This clonotype was seen a few times. V is TRBV4-1 and J is TRBJ2-1, with D hard to call. Germline values: CDR1 MGHRA, CDR2 YSYEKL. Trimming took off 0 bases at V and 0 bases at J, with 9 bases between the two ends. The CDR3 is 16 residues long. The CDR3 region is CASSQDLVDSYNEQFF. CDR3 nucleotides: TGCGCCAGCAGCCAAGATCTGGTGGACTCCTACAATGAGCAGTTCTTC.